This T cell receptor beta chain appears in the sequencing data of a study of T cell repertoires in cytomegalovirus infection. TCRdb reprocessed the reads via MiXCR and lists one record per CDR3 protein. The table lists 300,000 to 400,000 distinct CDR3 sequences, over 7.5% of them singletons. This clonotype was seen repeatedly, ten times or more. This TCR was sampled from a human donor in good health (CMV status not recorded). Some clones in this sample may be carry-over from other donors' samples. The sample comprised PBMCs.

The CDR3 protein is CASSLTRGGSPLHF. The CDR3 region has the DNA TGTGCCAGCAGTTTAACCAGGGGCGGTTCACCCCTCCACTTT. The chain is built from TRBV12-3 or TRBV12-4 and TRBJ1-6, with TRBD1 as a possible D gene (6 bases). The V and J ends lost 2 bases and 9 bases respectively, with 11 bases between them. There are 14 residues in the CDR3.